Listed below are T cell receptor beta chains from one sample, sequenced in a study of T cell responses to AZD1222 COVID-19 vaccine. Sequencing used immunoSEQ multiplex PCR; TCRdb keeps in-frame clones, though not all of them. The repertoire includes about 150,000 clones, about 88% of them detected once, and roughly 2.9% sits in the top ten. The specimen was peripheral blood, collected on day 0 of AZD1222 vaccination. These receptors all stem from an adult in good health. Each CDR3 is given with its conserved first and last residue. A D gene is named only where the DNA matches it firmly. For some rows the clone size is stated as once, few or many, or as a class when expanded; others skip it.

clone_size,v_call,d_call,j_call,cdr3_nt,cdr3_aa
-,TRBV7-6,-,TRBJ2-7,TGTGCCAGCAGCCCGGGTAGCGGCCCCTGGTACGAGCAGTACTTC,CASSPGSGPWYEQYF
-,TRBV12-3/TRBV12-4,-,TRBJ1-1,TGTGCCAGCGAAGGAGGAGGTACTGAAGCTTTCTTT,CASEGGGTEAFF
-,TRBV14,TRBD2,TRBJ2-5,TGTGCCAGCAGCCAAGACCCGGGGGGTAGGGAGACCCAGTACTTC,CASSQDPGGRETQYF
-,TRBV18,-,TRBJ1-1,TGTGCCAGCTCACCCTTGAACACTGAAGCTTTCTTT,CASSPLNTEAFF
-,TRBV3-1/TRBV3-2,-,TRBJ1-2,TGTGCCAGCAGCCAAGAAGGCTATGGCTACACCTTC,CASSQEGYGYTF
-,TRBV10-3,TRBD1,TRBJ1-2,TGTGCCATCAGTGAATCAGGGGGGAACTATGGCTACACCTTC,CAISESGGNYGYTF
-,TRBV5-1,TRBD1,TRBJ1-6,TGCGCCAGCAGCTTGGATTTAAGGCAGGGGGGGAATTCACCCCTCCACTTT,CASSLDLRQGGNSPLHF
-,TRBV19,-,TRBJ1-1,TGTGCCAGCAAAGTTCCGGGAGTTAACACTGAAGCTTTCTTT,CASKVPGVNTEAFF
-,TRBV5-1,TRBD1,TRBJ2-2,TGCGCCAGCAGCTTGCGGACAGGGGGCGGGGAGCTGTTTTTT,CASSLRTGGGELFF
-,TRBV5-5,-,TRBJ1-2,TGTGCCAGCAGCTTAGACCCCCAAGGCTATGGCTACACCTTC,CASSLDPQGYGYTF
once,TRBV6-5,-,TRBJ1-4,TGTGCCAGCAGTTACTCCGGCAGCATTAATGAAAAACTGTTTTTT,CASSYSGSINEKLFF
-,TRBV6-1,-,TRBJ1-3,TGTGCCAGCAGTGAAATTGGGGTCTCTGGAAACACCATATATTTT,CASSEIGVSGNTIYF
-,TRBV11-3,-,TRBJ2-7,TGTGCCAGCAGCCTCGATAGGAGCTACGAGCAGTACTTC,CASSLDRSYEQYF
-,TRBV3-1/TRBV3-2,-,TRBJ2-3,TGTGCCAGCAGCCAAGAATGGTATACGCAGTATTTT,CASSQEWYTQYF
-,TRBV6-5,-,TRBJ1-1,TGTGCCAGCAGTTACCCCGGGACGTCGAACACTGAAGCTTTCTTT,CASSYPGTSNTEAFF
-,TRBV19,-,TRBJ1-5,TGTGCCAGTAGTATCCGGGACATCTATCAGCCCCAGCATTTT,CASSIRDIYQPQHF